This entry lists 20 T cell receptor beta chains sequenced from one sample in a study of CDR3 diversity in severe acne. TCRdb reprocessed the PCR reads via MiXCR and lists one record per CDR3 protein. The profile shows 65,000 to 95,000 distinct CDR3 sequences, 50% to 65% of them singletons. Input material: blood. Source of these receptors: a male donor in good health, without acne.

The chain is built from TRBV29-1 and TRBJ2-1; tentative D call: TRBD2 (7 bases). The CDR3 covers 13 residues. Looked up from germline, CDR1 is SQVTM and CDR2 is ANQGSEA. Between the trimmed V and J ends, which lost 3 bases and 8 bases, there was a span of 14 bases. CDR3 region: CSVEGGAFYEQFF. In DNA, the CDR3 is TGCAGCGTTGAGGGGGGGGCATTCTATGAGCAGTTCTTC.

This clonotype was seen only a few times. The chain is built from TRBV10-1 and TRBJ2-7, with D maybe TRBD2 (5 bases). V shed 3 bases and J shed 1 base, with 13 bases lying between them. This CDR3 is built from 15 residues. The V gene's germline CDR1 is WNHNN and CDR2 SYGVQD (reference sequence). CDR3 region: CASSDPAAGSYEQYF. The CDR3 bases are TGCGCCAGCAGTGACCCCGCGGCGGGTTCCTACGAGCAGTACTTC.

The chain is built from TRBV12-3 or TRBV12-4 and TRBJ2-7; no definite D call. Trimming removed 4 bases from V and 4 bases from J, with 14 bases in between. There are 14 residues in the CDR3. The CDR3, as DNA: TGTGCCAGCAGTTCCAAACCTCGGCCTTACGAGCAGTACTTC. Amino acids: CASSSKPRPYEQYF.

This chain joins TRBV13 and TRBJ2-1; TRBD2 matches 14 bases. Looked up from germline, CDR1 is PRHDT and CDR2 is FYEKMQ (reference sequence). J was trimmed by 7 bases and V by 4 bases; bases with no gene match: 3. This CDR3 comprises 15 residues. Here the CDR3 reads CASSSRTSGRNEQFF. The CDR3 region has the DNA TGTGCCAGCAGCTCCCGGACTAGCGGGAGGAATGAGCAGTTCTTC.

The CDR3 region has the DNA TGTGCCAGCAGCCAAGATCAAGCTCCCGGGGAGCTGTTTTTT. It codes for CASSQDQAPGELFF. The chain is built from TRBV3-1 and TRBJ2-2; D gene unclear. In germline, CDR1 is LGHDT, CDR2 YNNKEL (reference sequence). The V end was cut by 0 bases, the J end by 6 bases, with 8 bases between. The CDR3 is 14 residues long.

This clonotype was recorded a few times. The chain is built from TRBV20-1 and TRBJ2-7; weak D call: TRBD2 (6 bases). CDR1 is DFQATT and CDR2 is SNEGSKA in the germline V gene (reference sequence). Trimming took 6 bases from V and 0 from J, leaving 12 bases between them. This CDR3 has 13 amino acids. The CDR3 here is CSAVGGYSYEQYF. The CDR3 DNA reads TGCAGTGCGGTGGGAGGATACTCCTACGAGCAGTACTTC.

V is TRBV19 and J is TRBJ1-5, with no clear D. Germline V lookup: CDR1 LNHDA, CDR2 SQIVND (reference sequence). V lost 3 bases to trimming and J lost 8 bases, with 14 bases between them. The CDR3 spans 14 residues. CDR3 DNA sequence: TGTGCCAGTAGTATCCCGAAGCAGAGCGAGCCCCAGCATTTT. It is translated as CASSIPKQSEPQHF.

This clonotype has only one observation. Sequence at one end of the junction differs from germline and may be a read error. The chain has TRBV7-9 and TRBJ2-2, with D maybe TRBD2 (5 bases). CDR1 is SEHNR, CDR2 FQNEAQ, per germline (reference sequence). The CDR3 has 14 amino acids. The DNA of the CDR3 is TGTGCCAGCCCCGGGCTTGGAAAGCCCGGGGAGCAGTTTTTT. Translation: CASPGLGKPGEQFF. Drawing the rest from reference TRBV7-9 and TRBJ2-2, the complete variable domain is DTGVSQNPRHKITKRGQNVTFRCDPISEHNRLYWYRQTLGQGPEFLTYFQNEAQLEKSRLLSDRFSAERPKGSFSTLEIQRTEQGDSAMYLCASPGLGKPGEQFFGEGSRLTVL.

This clonotype was seen a handful of times. J is TRBJ1-5 and V is TRBV10-3, with D uncertain. With 6 bases removed from V and 7 bases from J, the gap between germline ends came to 19 bases. This CDR3 contains 15 residues. Per the germline V gene, CDR1 is ENHRY and CDR2 is SYGVKD. The CDR3 protein is CAISDSWGEGQPQHF. The CDR3 DNA is TGTGCCATCAGCGACTCCTGGGGAGAAGGGCAGCCCCAGCATTTT.

The genes are TRBV20-1 and TRBJ1-1; no clear D gene. CDR3 length equals 11 residues. Germline CDR1 DFQATT, CDR2 SNEGSKA (reference sequence). V lost 1 base and J 8 bases, leaving 8 bases between the germline ends. The CDR3 sequence is CSARGAREAFF. CDR3 sequence (DNA): TGCAGTGCTAGAGGAGCAAGGGAAGCTTTCTTT.

This clonotype was counted ten times or more. The V call is TRBV27, the J call TRBJ1-3; D is uncertain. V shed 2 bases and J shed 4 bases, with 15 bases lying between them. This CDR3 has 16 amino acids. CDR1 is MNHEY, CDR2 SMNVEV, per germline (reference sequence). DNA for the CDR3: TGTGCCAGCAGTTTAGGGCCGCCGGCGGCAGGAAACACCATATATTTT. Its translation: CASSLGPPAAGNTIYF.

This sequence joins TRBV11-3 and TRBJ2-3; 9 nucleotides line up with TRBD2. Germline loops: CDR1 SGHNT, CDR2 YENEEA. CDR3 length: 16 amino acids. V lost 4 bases, J lost 5 bases, and 10 bases stayed unmatched. CDR3 amino acids: CASSSRTLAGVDTQYF. CDR3 DNA sequence: TGTGCCAGCAGCTCCCGGACCTTAGCGGGGGTAGATACGCAGTATTTT.

Concerning this clonotype itself: The junction departs from germline at one end; a sequencing error may be responsible. This rearrangement joins TRBV10-3 to TRBJ1-4; D possibly corresponds to TRBD1 (6 bases). The CDR3 covers 14 residues. CDR1 and CDR2 (germline): ENHRY, SYGVKD. The CDR3 region is CASSAGQWNEKLFF. The CDR3 DNA sequence: TGTGCCAGCAGTGCCGGACAGTGGAATGAAAAACTGTTTTTT.

This clonotype was seen just once. The rearrangement joins TRBV25-1 to TRBJ1-2, with TRBD1 as a possible D gene (6 bases). V gave up 3 bases and J gave up 3 bases, with 8 bases separating them. This CDR3 spans 13 amino acids. The germline V gene has CDR1 MGHDK and CDR2 SYGVNS. This chain's CDR3 is CASSEAGDYGYTF. In nucleotides, the CDR3 is TGTGCCAGCAGTGAGGCAGGGGACTATGGCTACACCTTC.

The table lists this clonotype with many counts. The rearrangement joins TRBV28 to TRBJ2-7; D may be TRBD1 or TRBD2 (6 bases each). Between the trimmed V and J ends, which lost 7 bases and 4 bases, there was a span of 20 bases. The CDR3 has 15 amino acids. Per the germline V gene, CDR1 is MDHEN and CDR2 is SYDVKM. The CDR3: CASTQAGQGNYEQYF. The CDR3 nucleotides read TGTGCCAGCACCCAGGCGGGGCAGGGGAATTACGAGCAGTACTTC. Together with reference TRBV28 and TRBJ2-7, the CDR3 gives the full variable domain: DVKVTQSSRYLVKRTGEKVFLECVQDMDHENMFWYRQDPGLGLRLIYFSYDVKMKEKGDIPEGYSVSREKKERFSLILESASTNQTSMYLCASTQAGQGNYEQYFGPGTRLTVT.

The gene calls are TRBV5-1 and TRBJ2-6; D ambiguous. The germline V and J ends were trimmed by 0 bases and 3 bases, with 10 bases remaining between them. Germline V gives CDR1 SGHRS, CDR2 YFSETQ. CDR3 size: 16 residues. The CDR3 sequence: CASSLGSSLGANVLTF. CDR3 in DNA: TGCGCCAGCAGCTTGGGATCATCGCTTGGGGCCAACGTCCTGACTTTC.

This chain connects TRBV6-1 to TRBJ2-5, with D tentatively TRBD1 (5 bases). Germline V gene lookup returns CDR1 MNHNS and CDR2 SASEGT. V lost 7 bases to trimming and J lost 0 bases, with 15 bases between them. CDR3 size: 15 residues. CDR3 nucleotides: TGTGCCAGCAACACCAGGGTTAGGTACCAAGAGACCCAGTACTTC. Translating it yields CASNTRVRYQETQYF.

This clonotype appeared many times. The chain recombines TRBV25-1 with TRBJ1-1; D perhaps matches TRBD1 (5 bases). This CDR3 is 13 amino acids long. The V gene lost 3 bases and the J gene lost 11 bases, with 16 bases spanning the gap. From germline, CDR1 is MGHDK and CDR2 SYGVNS. CDR3 in DNA: TGTGCCAGCAGTGAGGGGCTTGGTTTCCACGCTTTCTTT. Its translation is CASSEGLGFHAFF.

Turning to this clonotype: Relative to the germline gene, one junction end is altered; a read error may explain this. The CDR3: CAWGRAGELLF. Here the CDR3 DNA reads TGTGCCTGGGGTCGGGCAGGGGAGCTGCTTTTT. This rearrangement joins TRBV30 to TRBJ2-2; weak D call: TRBD1 (6 bases). This CDR3 has 11 amino acids. Germline V CDR1 and CDR2: GTSNPN, SVGIG (reference sequence).

This clonotype came up many times. The J gene is TRBJ1-3, the V gene TRBV20-1; 8 nucleotides align to TRBD1. Germline V gives CDR1 DFQATT, CDR2 SNEGSKA (reference sequence). With 3 bases clipped from V and 3 bases from J, the junction kept 10 bases outside the gene matches. This CDR3 is built from 16 residues. In nucleotides, the CDR3 is TGCAGTGCTAGTCGACTTGACAGGGGTGATGGAAACACCATATATTTT. This encodes CSASRLDRGDGNTIYF.